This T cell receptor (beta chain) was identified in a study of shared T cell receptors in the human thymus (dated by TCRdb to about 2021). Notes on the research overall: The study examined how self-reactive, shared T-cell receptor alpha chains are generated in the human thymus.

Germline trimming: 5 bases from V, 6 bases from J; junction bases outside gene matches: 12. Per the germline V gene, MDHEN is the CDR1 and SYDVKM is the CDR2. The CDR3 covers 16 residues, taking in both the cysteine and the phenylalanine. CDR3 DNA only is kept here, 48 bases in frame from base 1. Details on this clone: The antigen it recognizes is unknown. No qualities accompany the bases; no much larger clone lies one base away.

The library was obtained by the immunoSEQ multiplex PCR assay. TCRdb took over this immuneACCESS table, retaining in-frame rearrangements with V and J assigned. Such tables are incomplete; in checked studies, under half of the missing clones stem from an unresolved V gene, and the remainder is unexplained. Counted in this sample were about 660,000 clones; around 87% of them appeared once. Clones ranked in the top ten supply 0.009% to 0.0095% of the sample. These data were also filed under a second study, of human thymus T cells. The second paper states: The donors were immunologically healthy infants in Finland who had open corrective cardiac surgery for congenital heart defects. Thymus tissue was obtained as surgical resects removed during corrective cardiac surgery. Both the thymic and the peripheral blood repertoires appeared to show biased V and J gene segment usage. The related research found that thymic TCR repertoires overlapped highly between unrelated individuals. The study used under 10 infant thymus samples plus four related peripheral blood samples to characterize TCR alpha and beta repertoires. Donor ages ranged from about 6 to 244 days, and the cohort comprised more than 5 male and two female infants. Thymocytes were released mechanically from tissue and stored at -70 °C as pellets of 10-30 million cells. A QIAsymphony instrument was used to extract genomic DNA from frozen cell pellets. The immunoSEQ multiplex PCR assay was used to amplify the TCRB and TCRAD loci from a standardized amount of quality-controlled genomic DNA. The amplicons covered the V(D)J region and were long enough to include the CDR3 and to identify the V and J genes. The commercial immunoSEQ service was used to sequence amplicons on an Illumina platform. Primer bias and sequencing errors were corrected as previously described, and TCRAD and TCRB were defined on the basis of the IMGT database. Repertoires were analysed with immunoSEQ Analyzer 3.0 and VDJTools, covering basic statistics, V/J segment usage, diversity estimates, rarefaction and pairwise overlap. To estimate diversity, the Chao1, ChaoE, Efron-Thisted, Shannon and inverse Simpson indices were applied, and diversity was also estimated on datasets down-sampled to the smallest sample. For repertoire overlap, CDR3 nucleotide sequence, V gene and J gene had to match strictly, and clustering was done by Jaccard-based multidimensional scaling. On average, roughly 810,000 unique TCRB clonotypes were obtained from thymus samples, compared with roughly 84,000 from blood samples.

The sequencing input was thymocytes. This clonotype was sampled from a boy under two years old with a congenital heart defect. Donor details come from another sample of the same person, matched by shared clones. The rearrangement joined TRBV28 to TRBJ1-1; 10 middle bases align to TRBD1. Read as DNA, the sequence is TGTGCCAGCAGTCCCGGGACAGGGGTTAGGATGGCTGAAGCTTTCTTT. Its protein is CASSPGTGVRMAEAFF.